The present TCR beta chain was sequenced within a study of blood T cells in healthy people across ages. Study-wide findings and caveats: A roughly linear fall in TCR beta diversity per million T cells was seen with increasing age. Those diversity estimates obtained from one million T cells were thought to be underestimates.

Using a J-beta primer mix together with a sample-barcoded 5' primer, a second PCR was run for roughly 6 to 12 cycles. TCRdb independently ran MiXCR on the 5' RACE reads; one entry per CDR3 protein. Found here are fewer than 800,000 distinct CDR3 sequences, just under 25% of them singletons; the top ten hold 9.4%. The CDR3 spans 12 residues. Trimming shortened V by 0 bases and J by 10 bases, and 9 bases separated the two germline ends. Germline V gene data show CDR1 as SGDLS and CDR2 as YYNGEE. This clonotype was observed a handful of times. Its specificity is unknown. These records were also assigned to another study, of T cells of mothers and their children. This second study notes: Mothers yielded over 8 million CDR3 reads, children about 3 million each. An overlap that was slightly higher, though non-significant, was seen in related mother-child pairs versus unrelated pairs.

What was sequenced was blood. The receptor was isolated from a boy aged 5-17 years in good health. J is TRBJ2-3 and V is TRBV9; D remains unclear. CDR3 in DNA: TGTGCCAGCAGCGTAGGCCCTACTCCGCAGTATTTT. It is translated as CASSVGPTPQYF.